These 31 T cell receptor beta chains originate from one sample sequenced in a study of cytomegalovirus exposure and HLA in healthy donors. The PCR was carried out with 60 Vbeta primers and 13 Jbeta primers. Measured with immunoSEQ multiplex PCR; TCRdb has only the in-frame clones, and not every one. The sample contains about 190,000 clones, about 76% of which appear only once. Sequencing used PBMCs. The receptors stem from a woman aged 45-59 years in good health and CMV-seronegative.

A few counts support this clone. In DNA form, the CDR3 reads TGTGCCATCAGTGAGGTTGCTAGCGTTCTAGGCGAGCAGTACTTC. It yields the protein CAISEVASVLGEQYF. The chain couples TRBV10-3 to TRBJ2-7; a possible D gene is TRBD2 (6 bases). The CDR3 covers 15 residues. Germline values: CDR1 ENHRY, CDR2 SYGVKD. Deletions cut 2 bases from V and 6 bases from J, with 17 bases between.

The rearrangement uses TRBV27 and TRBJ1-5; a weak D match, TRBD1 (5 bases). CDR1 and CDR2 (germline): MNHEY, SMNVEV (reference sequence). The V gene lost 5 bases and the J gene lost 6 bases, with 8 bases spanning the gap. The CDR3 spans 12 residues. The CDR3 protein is CASSPGGQPQHF. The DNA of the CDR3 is TGTGCCAGCAGTCCCGGGGGTCAGCCCCAGCATTTT.

The CDR3 spells CASSVVEGRGGYTF. As DNA, the CDR3 is TGTGCCAGCAGCGTAGTGGAGGGACGAGGTGGCTACACCTTC. The rearrangement uses TRBV9 and TRBJ1-2, with D possibly TRBD1 on 5 matching bases. CDR1 SGDLS and CDR2 YYNGEE come from the germline V gene. This CDR3 has 14 residues. V lost 0 bases to trimming and J lost 7 bases, with 13 bases between them. The variable domain in full, with the rest retrieved from reference TRBV9 and TRBJ1-2, is DSGVTQTPKHLITATGQRVTLRCSPRSGDLSVYWYQQSLDQGLQFLIQYYNGEERAKGNILERFSAQQFPDLHSELNLSSLELGDSALYFCASSVVEGRGGYTFGSGTRLTVV.

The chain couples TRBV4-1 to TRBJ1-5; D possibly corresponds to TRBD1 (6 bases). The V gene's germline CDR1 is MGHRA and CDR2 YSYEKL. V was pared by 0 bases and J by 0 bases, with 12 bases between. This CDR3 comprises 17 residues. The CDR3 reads CASSQEARGHSNQPQHF. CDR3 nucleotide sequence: TGCGCCAGCAGCCAAGAAGCCAGGGGCCATAGCAATCAGCCCCAGCATTTT.

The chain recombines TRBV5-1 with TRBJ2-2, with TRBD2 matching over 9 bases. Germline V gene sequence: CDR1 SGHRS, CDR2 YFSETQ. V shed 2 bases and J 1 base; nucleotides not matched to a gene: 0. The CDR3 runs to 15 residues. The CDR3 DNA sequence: TGCGCCAGCAGCTTTAGCGGGGGGAACACCGGGGAGCTGTTTTTT. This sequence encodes CASSFSGGNTGELFF.

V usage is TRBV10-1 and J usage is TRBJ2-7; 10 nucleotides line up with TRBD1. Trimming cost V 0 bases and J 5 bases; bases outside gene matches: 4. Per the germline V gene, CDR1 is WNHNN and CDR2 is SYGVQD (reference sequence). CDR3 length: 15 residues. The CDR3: CASSESRDRGHEQYF. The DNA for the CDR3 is TGCGCCAGCAGTGAGTCCCGGGACAGGGGCCACGAGCAGTACTTC.

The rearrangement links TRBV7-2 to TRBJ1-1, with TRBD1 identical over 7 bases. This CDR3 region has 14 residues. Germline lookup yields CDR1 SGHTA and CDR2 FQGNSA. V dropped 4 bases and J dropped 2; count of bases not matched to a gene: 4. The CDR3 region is CASSSGQFNTEAFF. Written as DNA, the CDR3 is TGTGCCAGCAGCTCGGGACAGTTCAACACTGAAGCTTTCTTT.

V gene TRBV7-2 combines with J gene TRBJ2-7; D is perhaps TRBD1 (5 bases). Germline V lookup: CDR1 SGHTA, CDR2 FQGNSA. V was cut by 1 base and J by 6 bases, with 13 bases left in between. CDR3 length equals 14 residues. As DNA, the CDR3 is TGTGCCAGCAGCTTAGGTCCAGGGAATAGCGAGCAGTACTTC. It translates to CASSLGPGNSEQYF.

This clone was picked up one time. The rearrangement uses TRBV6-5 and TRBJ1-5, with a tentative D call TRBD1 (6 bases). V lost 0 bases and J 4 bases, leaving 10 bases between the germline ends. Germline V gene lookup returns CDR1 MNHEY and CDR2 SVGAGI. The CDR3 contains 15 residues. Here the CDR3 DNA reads TGTGCCAGCAGTTACTCGGGGCAGGGGAATCAGCCCCAGCATTTT. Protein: CASSYSGQGNQPQHF.

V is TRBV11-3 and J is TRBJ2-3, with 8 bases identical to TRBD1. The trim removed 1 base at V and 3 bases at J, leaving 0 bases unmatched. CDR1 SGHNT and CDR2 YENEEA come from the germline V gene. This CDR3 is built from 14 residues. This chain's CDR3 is CASSLGTGTDTQYF. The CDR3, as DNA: TGTGCCAGCAGCTTAGGGACAGGGACAGATACGCAGTATTTT.

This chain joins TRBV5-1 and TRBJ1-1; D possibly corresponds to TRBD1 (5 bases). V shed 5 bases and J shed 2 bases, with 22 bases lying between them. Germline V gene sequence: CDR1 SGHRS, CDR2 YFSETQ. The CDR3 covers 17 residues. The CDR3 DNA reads TGCGCCAGCAGGAGGACCGTGGGGGGATTCGTTAACACTGAAGCTTTCTTT. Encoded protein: CASRRTVGGFVNTEAFF.

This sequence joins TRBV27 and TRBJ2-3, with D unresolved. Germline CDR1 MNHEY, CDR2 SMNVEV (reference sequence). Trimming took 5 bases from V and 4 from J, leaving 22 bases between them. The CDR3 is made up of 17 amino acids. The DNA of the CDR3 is TGTGCCAGCAGTCCCCTCGAGAGCAGGTCCGGTGCAGATACGCAGTATTTT. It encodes CASSPLESRSGADTQYF.

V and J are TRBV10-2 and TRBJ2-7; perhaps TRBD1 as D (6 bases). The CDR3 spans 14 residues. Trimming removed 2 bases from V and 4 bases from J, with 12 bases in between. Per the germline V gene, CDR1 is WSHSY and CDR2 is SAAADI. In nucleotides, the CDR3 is TGCGCCAGCAGTGAGGTTGGGGGCATTTACGAGCAGTACTTC. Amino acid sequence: CASSEVGGIYEQYF.

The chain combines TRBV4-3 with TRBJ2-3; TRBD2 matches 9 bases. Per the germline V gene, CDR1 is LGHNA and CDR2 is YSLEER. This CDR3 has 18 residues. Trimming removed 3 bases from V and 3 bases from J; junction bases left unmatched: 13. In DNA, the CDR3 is TGCGCCAGCAGCCAGTCCAGCGGGAGGTTGTTGAGGACAGATACGCAGTATTTT. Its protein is CASSQSSGRLLRTDTQYF.

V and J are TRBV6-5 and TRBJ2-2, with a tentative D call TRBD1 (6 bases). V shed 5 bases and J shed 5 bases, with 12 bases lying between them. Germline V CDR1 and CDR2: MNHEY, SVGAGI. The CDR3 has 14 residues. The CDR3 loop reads CASSTGSSTGELFF. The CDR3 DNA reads TGTGCCAGCAGTACAGGGTCCAGTACCGGGGAGCTGTTTTTT.

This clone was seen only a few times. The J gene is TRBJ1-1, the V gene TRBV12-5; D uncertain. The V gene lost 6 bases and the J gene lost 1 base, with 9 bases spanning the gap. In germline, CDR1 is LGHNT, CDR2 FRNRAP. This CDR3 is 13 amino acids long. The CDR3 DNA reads TGTGCTAGTGGGAGGGCACCGAACACTGAAGCTTTCTTT. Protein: CASGRAPNTEAFF.

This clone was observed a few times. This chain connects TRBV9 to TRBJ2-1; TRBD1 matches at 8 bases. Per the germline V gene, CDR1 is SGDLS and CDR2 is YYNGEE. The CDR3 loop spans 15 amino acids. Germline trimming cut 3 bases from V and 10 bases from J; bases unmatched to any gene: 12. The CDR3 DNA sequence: TGTGCCAGCAGCGCCGGGACAGGCCTGATTGGGGAGCAGTTCTTC. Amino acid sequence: CASSAGTGLIGEQFF.

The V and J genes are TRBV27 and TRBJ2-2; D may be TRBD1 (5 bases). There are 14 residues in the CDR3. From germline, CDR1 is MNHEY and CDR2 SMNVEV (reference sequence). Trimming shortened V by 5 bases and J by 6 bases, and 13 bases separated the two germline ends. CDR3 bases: TGTGCCAGCAGTCCGACAGAGTATCCCGGGGAGCTGTTTTTT. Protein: CASSPTEYPGELFF.

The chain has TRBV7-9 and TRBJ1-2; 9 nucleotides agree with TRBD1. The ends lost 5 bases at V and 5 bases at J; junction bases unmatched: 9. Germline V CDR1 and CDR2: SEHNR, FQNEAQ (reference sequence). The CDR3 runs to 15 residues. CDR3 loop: CASSLGQGLTYGYTF. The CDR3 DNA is TGTGCCAGCAGCCTCGGACAGGGGCTTACTTATGGCTACACCTTC.

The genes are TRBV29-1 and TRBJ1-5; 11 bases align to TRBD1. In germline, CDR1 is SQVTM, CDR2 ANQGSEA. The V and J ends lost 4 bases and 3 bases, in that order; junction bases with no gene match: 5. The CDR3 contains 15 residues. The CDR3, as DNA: TGCAGCGTTGTCCCGGGACAGGGGGACAATCAGCCCCAGCATTTT. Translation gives CSVVPGQGDNQPQHF. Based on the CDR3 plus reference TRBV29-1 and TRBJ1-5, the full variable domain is SAVISQKPSRDICQRGTSLTIQCQVDSQVTMMFWYRQQPGQSLTLIATANQGSEATYESGFVIDKFPISRPNLTFSTLTVSNMSPEDSSIYLCSVVPGQGDNQPQHFGDGTRLSIL.

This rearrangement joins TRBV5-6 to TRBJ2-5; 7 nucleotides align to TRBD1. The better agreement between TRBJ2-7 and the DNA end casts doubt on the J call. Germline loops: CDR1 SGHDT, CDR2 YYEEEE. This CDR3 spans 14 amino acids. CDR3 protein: CASSWGQRSYEQYF. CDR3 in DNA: TGTGCCAGCAGCTGGGGACAGAGATCCTACGAGCAGTACTTC.

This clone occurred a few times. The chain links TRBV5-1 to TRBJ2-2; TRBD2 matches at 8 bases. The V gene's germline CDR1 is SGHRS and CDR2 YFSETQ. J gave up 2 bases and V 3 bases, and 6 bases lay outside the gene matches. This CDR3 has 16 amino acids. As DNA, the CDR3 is TGCGCCAGCAGCTCAGCCGGGACTAGTAACACCGGGGAGCTGTTTTTT. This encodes CASSSAGTSNTGELFF.

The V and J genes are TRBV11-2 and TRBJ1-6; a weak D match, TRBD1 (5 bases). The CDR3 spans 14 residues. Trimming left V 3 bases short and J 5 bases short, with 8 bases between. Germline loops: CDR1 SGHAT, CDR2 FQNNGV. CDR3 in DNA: TGTGCCAGCAGCTTGGGGCCCAATAATTCACCCCTCCACTTT. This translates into CASSLGPNNSPLHF.

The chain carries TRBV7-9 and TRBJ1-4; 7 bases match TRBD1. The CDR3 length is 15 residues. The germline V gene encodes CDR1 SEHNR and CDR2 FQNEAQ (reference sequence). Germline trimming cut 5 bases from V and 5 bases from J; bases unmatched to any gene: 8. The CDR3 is CASSPWTGRNEKLFF. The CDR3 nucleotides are TGTGCCAGCAGCCCCTGGACAGGCCGAAATGAAAAACTGTTTTTT.

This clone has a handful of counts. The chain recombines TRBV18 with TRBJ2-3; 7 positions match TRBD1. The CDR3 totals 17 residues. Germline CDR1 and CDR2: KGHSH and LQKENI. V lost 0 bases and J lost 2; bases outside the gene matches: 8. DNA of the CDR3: TGTGCCAGCTCACCACCGAAGGGGGCCTCGGACACAGATACGCAGTATTTT. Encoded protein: CASSPPKGASDTDTQYF.

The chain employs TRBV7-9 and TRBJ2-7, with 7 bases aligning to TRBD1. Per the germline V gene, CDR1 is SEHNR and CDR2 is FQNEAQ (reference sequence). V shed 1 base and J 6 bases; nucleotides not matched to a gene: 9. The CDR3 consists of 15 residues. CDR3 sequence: CASSLEGRQGSEQYF. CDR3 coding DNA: TGTGCCAGCAGCTTAGAAGGGAGACAGGGAAGCGAGCAGTACTTC.

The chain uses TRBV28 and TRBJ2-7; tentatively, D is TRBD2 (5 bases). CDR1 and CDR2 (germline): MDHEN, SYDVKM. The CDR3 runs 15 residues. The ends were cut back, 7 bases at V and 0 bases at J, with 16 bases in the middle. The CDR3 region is CASTPSGSFSYEQYF. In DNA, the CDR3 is TGTGCCAGCACCCCAAGCGGATCCTTCTCCTACGAGCAGTACTTC.

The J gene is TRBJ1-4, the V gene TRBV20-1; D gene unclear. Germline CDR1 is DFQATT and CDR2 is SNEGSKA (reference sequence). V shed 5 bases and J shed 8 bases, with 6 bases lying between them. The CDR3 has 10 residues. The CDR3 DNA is TGCAGTGCTGGCCAGGAAAAACTGTTTTTT. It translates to CSAGQEKLFF.

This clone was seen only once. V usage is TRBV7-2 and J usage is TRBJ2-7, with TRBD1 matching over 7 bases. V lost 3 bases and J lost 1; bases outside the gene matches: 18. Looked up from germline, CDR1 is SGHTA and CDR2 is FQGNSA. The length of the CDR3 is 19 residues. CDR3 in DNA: TGTGCCAGCAGCTTCCTGGGACAGCTTCAGCTCAGTAGATCCTACGAGCAGTACTTC. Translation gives CASSFLGQLQLSRSYEQYF.

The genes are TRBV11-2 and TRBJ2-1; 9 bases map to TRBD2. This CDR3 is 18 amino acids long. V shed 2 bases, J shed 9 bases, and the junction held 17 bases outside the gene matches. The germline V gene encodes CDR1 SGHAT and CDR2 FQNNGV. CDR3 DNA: TGTGCCAGCAGCTTAAGGGCGGTAGCGGGAGAAGGATTTGGTGAGCAGTTCTTC. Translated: CASSLRAVAGEGFGEQFF.

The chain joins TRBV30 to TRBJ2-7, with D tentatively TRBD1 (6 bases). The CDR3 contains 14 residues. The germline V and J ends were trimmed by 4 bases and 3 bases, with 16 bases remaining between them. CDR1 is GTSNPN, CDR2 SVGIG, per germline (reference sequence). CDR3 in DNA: TGTGCCTGGAACCGGGTACAGGGAAACTACGAGCAGTACTTC. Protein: CAWNRVQGNYEQYF.